The 6 T cell receptor beta chains below come from one sample, sequenced in a study of cytomegalovirus exposure and HLA in healthy donors. In the PCR, 60 Vbeta and 13 Jbeta primers were used. The method was immunoSEQ multiplex PCR; TCRdb's version includes in-frame clones alone and lacks a portion of them. Of about 180,000 clones detected, around three quarters appear once; the ten largest clones hold 5% to 7%. The specimen was PBMCs. These receptors originate from a man in his forties or fifties in good health and CMV-seronegative.

V usage is TRBV9 and J usage is TRBJ1-1; no reliable D call. Per germline, CDR1 SGDLS and CDR2 YYNGEE. Trimming removed 3 bases at V and 4 bases at J, with 13 bases between. The CDR3 has 14 amino acids. This CDR3 is CASSGPEGFTEAFF. The CDR3 DNA follows: TGTGCCAGCAGCGGACCTGAGGGATTCACTGAAGCTTTCTTT.

This chain uses TRBV6-5 with TRBJ1-2, with D possibly TRBD1 on 5 matching bases. Trimming stripped 5 bases from V and 2 bases from J, with 6 bases between. CDR1 MNHEY and CDR2 SVGAGI come from the germline V gene. This CDR3 has 12 amino acids. For the CDR3, the DNA is TGTGCCAGCAGTCAGGGAAACTATGGCTACACCTTC. Translating gives CASSQGNYGYTF.

A few counts support this clone. The chain links TRBV5-1 to TRBJ2-2; D is unresolved. Germline values: CDR1 SGHRS, CDR2 YFSETQ. The V and J ends lost 5 bases and 6 bases respectively, with 5 bases between them. This CDR3 is 11 amino acids long. The CDR3 DNA follows: TGCGCCAGCAGAATCGCCGGGGAGCTGTTTTTT. Translating it yields CASRIAGELFF.

The chain employs TRBV7-9 and TRBJ2-7; TRBD1 aligns across 7 bases. V dropped 4 bases and J dropped 3; count of bases not matched to a gene: 12. This CDR3 is 16 amino acids long. CDR1 SEHNR and CDR2 FQNEAQ come from the germline V gene (reference sequence). The CDR3 DNA follows: TGTGCCAGCAGCTCTACCACCGGGACAGCTATCTACGAGCAGTACTTC. Amino acids: CASSSTTGTAIYEQYF.

V is TRBV9 and J is TRBJ2-3, with D perhaps TRBD2 (5 bases). Germline V gene sequence: CDR1 SGDLS, CDR2 YYNGEE. The CDR3 length is 15 residues. V lost 0 bases, J lost 8 bases, and 16 bases lay in between. CDR3: CASSVVAGPRGTQYF. CDR3 sequence (DNA): TGTGCCAGCAGCGTAGTAGCTGGGCCTCGGGGTACGCAGTATTTT.

In nucleotides, the CDR3 is TGTGCCAGCAGCTTAGGGGACAGGGGACATACGCAGTATTTT. It encodes CASSLGDRGHTQYF. The chain joins TRBV11-2 to TRBJ2-3; the match to TRBD1 covers 10 bases. The CDR3 length is 14 residues. Germline CDR1 SGHAT, CDR2 FQNNGV. After removal of 1 base from V and 7 bases from J, the junction contained 2 bases not matched to a gene. Full variable domain (rest looked up from reference TRBV11-2 and TRBJ2-3): EAGVAQSPRYKIIEKRQSVAFWCNPISGHATLYWYQQILGQGPKLLIQFQNNGVVDDSQLPKDRFSAERLKGVDSTLKIQPAKLEDSAVYLCASSLGDRGHTQYFGPGTRLTVL.